The 29 T cell receptor beta chains below all came from one sample that was sequenced in a study of beta chain features in type 1 diabetes. Study conclusions and caveats: In all four CD4+ subsets, TCRB CDR3 length was significantly, moderately reduced in type 1 diabetes.

No cognate antigen is known for these TCRs. cDNA synthesis used the whole RNA isolate, giving expressed TCRB sequences. Generated by immunoSEQ multiplex PCR, the TCRdb table keeps only in-frame clones and is missing some. The sample contains nearly 700,000 clones, 13% of which appear only once. Sequencing input: naive CD4+ T cells from blood. The origin of the receptors is a young man with type 1 diabetes.

V gene TRBV2 combines with J gene TRBJ1-2; TRBD1 matches 7 bases. In germline, CDR1 is SNHLY, CDR2 FYNNEI. The CDR3 totals 14 residues. Losses at the gene ends were 2 bases for V and 8 bases for J; bases not matched to a gene: 8. CDR3 nucleotide sequence: TGTGCCAGCAGTGAAAGGGGGCCACACGGAGGCTACACCTTC. Translation: CASSERGPHGGYTF.

V and J are TRBV2 and TRBJ1-5; D uncertain. The CDR3 spans 14 residues. V dropped 3 bases and J dropped 1 base, with 7 bases sitting between them. Germline values: CDR1 SNHLY, CDR2 FYNNEI. The CDR3 DNA follows: TGTGCCAGCAGTGAGCAGGAGAGCAATCAGCCCCAGCATTTT. Protein: CASSEQESNQPQHF.

This chain links TRBV25-1 with TRBJ2-6, with D possibly called TRBD1 or TRBD2 (5 bases each). From germline, CDR1 is MGHDK and CDR2 SYGVNS. V lost 5 bases and J 0 bases, leaving 14 bases between the germline ends. The CDR3 sequence is 17 residues long. In DNA form, the CDR3 reads TGTGCCAGCAGTCCTCCTGAGGGGATCTCTGGGGCCAACGTCCTGACTTTC. Encoded protein: CASSPPEGISGANVLTF.

This clone turned up a few times. The chain recombines TRBV25-1 with TRBJ2-1; 9 positions match TRBD2. The germline V gene encodes CDR1 MGHDK and CDR2 SYGVNS. V lost 7 bases and J lost 5; bases outside the gene matches: 6. The length of the CDR3 is 14 residues. In nucleotides, the CDR3 is TGTGCCAGCACTTTCGCGGGGGGGAACAATGAGCAGTTCTTC. Translating gives CASTFAGGNNEQFF.

The sample holds a few counts of this clone. The V call is TRBV6-5, the J call TRBJ2-7; D perhaps matches TRBD2 (5 bases). Germline V gene data show CDR1 as MNHEY and CDR2 as SVGAGI. V was clipped by 5 bases and J by 2 bases, with 13 bases between them. This CDR3 comprises 14 residues. The CDR3 protein is CASSKEGIAYEQYF. The CDR3 nucleotides read TGTGCCAGCAGTAAAGAGGGAATAGCCTACGAGCAGTACTTC.

The chain combines TRBV7-2 with TRBJ1-5; D gene ambiguous. The CDR3 consists of 13 residues. V lost 3 bases, J lost 7 bases, and 10 bases lay in between. Germline V gives CDR1 SGHTA, CDR2 FQGNSA. The CDR3 here is CASSFWERQPQHF. The CDR3 DNA is TGTGCCAGCAGCTTTTGGGAGCGACAGCCCCAGCATTTT.

This clone was seen only a few times. V gene TRBV4-1 combines with J gene TRBJ1-2; D unclear. The CDR3 consists of 15 residues. Trimming removed 0 bases at V and 0 bases at J, with 8 bases between. The germline CDR1 and CDR2 sequences are MGHRA and YSYEKL. In DNA, the CDR3 is TGCGCCAGCAGCCAAGAAGGTAAAGCTAACTATGGCTACACCTTC. It translates to CASSQEGKANYGYTF.

V is TRBV13 and J is TRBJ2-3; maybe TRBD2 (7 bases). The germline V gene encodes CDR1 PRHDT and CDR2 FYEKMQ (reference sequence). This CDR3 has 18 amino acids. V was pared by 5 bases and J by 1 base, with 22 bases between. In DNA form, the CDR3 reads TGTGCCAGCAGCCTCCGGTCTGGGGCGGGGGCCCGCACAGATACGCAGTATTTT. Protein sequence: CASSLRSGAGARTDTQYF.

The V and J genes are TRBV19 and TRBJ2-6, with 10 bases aligning to TRBD1. The CDR3 length is 17 residues. Unmatched junction bases numbered 7, after V lost 6 bases and J lost 2 bases. Germline CDR1 is LNHDA and CDR2 is SQIVND (reference sequence). In DNA form, the CDR3 reads TGTGCCAGTAGATGGGACAGGGGTGTCGCTGGGGCCAACGTCCTGACTTTC. Protein sequence: CASRWDRGVAGANVLTF.

This sequence joins TRBV18 and TRBJ2-7; 9 bases map to TRBD1. The CDR3 contains 15 residues. V trimming: 2 bases; J trimming: 5 bases; junction bases outside the gene matches: 7. The germline CDR1 and CDR2 sequences are KGHSH and LQKENI. The DNA for the CDR3 is TGTGCCAGCTCACCAACTGGACAGGGGAGCCACGAGCAGTACTTC. Its protein product is CASSPTGQGSHEQYF.

This chain uses TRBV5-1 with TRBJ1-2; unclear D gene. The CDR3 consists of 13 residues. Germline V CDR1 and CDR2: SGHRS, YFSETQ. V was trimmed by 0 bases and J by 4 bases, leaving 7 bases between them. The DNA of the CDR3 is TGCGCCAGCAGCTTGGAAGAGGTCTATGGCTACACCTTC. Translating gives CASSLEEVYGYTF.

A few counts support this clone. The chain employs TRBV9 and TRBJ2-7; no clear D. The V end lost 1 base, the J end lost 0 bases, and 8 bases lay between the germline ends. The CDR3 has 14 amino acids. In germline, CDR1 is SGDLS, CDR2 YYNGEE. This CDR3 reads CASSVLATSYEQYF. The DNA of the CDR3 is TGTGCCAGCAGCGTATTAGCAACCTCCTACGAGCAGTACTTC.

This clone was counted between two and nine times. This chain connects TRBV13 to TRBJ2-3, with D hard to call. V was clipped by 3 bases and J by 2 bases, with 15 bases between them. The CDR3 extends over 16 amino acids. Germline V gives CDR1 PRHDT, CDR2 FYEKMQ (reference sequence). CDR3 coding DNA: TGTGCCAGCAGCTTTGTATCCGGCCGATTCACAGATACGCAGTATTTT. Encoded protein: CASSFVSGRFTDTQYF. Combining the CDR3 with reference TRBV13 and TRBJ2-3 gives the whole variable domain AAGVIQSPRHLIKEKRETATLKCYPIPRHDTVYWYQQGPGQDPQFLISFYEKMQSDKGSIPDRFSAQQFSDYHSELNMSSLELGDSALYFCASSFVSGRFTDTQYFGPGTRLTVL.

The V gene is TRBV7-2, the J gene TRBJ2-3; TRBD2 agrees at 9 bases. This CDR3 contains 15 residues. Germline assignment: CDR1 SGHTA and CDR2 FQGNSA. Trimming cost V 4 bases and J 6 bases; bases outside gene matches: 8. In DNA, the CDR3 is TGTGCCAGCAGCTCGGGGACTAGCCTGAAGGATACGCAGTATTTT. Translating gives CASSSGTSLKDTQYF.

This clone was observed a handful of times. J is TRBJ2-7 and V is TRBV7-2, with TRBD2 identical over 7 bases. CDR3 length: 14 amino acids. J gave up 2 bases and V 1 base, and 2 bases lay outside the gene matches. Germline-derived CDR1 and CDR2 are SGHTA and FQGNSA. The CDR3 sequence is CASSLERGAYEQYF. CDR3 coding DNA: TGTGCCAGCAGCTTAGAGCGGGGTGCCTACGAGCAGTACTTC.

The CDR3 bases are TGTGCCAGCAGCTTAGGACAACCCAACTATGGCTACACCTTC. Its translation is CASSLGQPNYGYTF. The J gene is TRBJ1-2, the V gene TRBV13, with no clear D. Looked up from germline, CDR1 is PRHDT and CDR2 is FYEKMQ (reference sequence). The V end lost 0 bases, the J end lost 2 bases, and 7 bases lay between the germline ends. CDR3 length: 14 amino acids.

This clone occurred a few times. Other DNA sequences in this specimen translate into the identical CDR3. V usage is TRBV5-1 and J usage is TRBJ2-2; D ambiguous. This CDR3 has 12 amino acids. Germline V gives CDR1 SGHRS, CDR2 YFSETQ. V was shortened by 0 bases and J by 6 bases, with 3 bases between the two germline ends. The CDR3 protein is CASSLEAGELFF. The CDR3 DNA sequence: TGCGCCAGCAGCTTGGAGGCCGGGGAGCTGTTTTTT.

V gene TRBV2 combines with J gene TRBJ1-5, with 10 positions matching TRBD1. The germline CDR1 and CDR2 sequences are SNHLY and FYNNEI. Unmatched junction bases numbered 2, after V lost 7 bases and J lost 2 bases. The CDR3 contains 14 residues. The CDR3 here is CASMGTGGNQPQHF. CDR3 bases: TGTGCCAGCATGGGGACAGGGGGCAATCAGCCCCAGCATTTT.

This sequence joins TRBV14 and TRBJ1-1; D might be TRBD1 (5 bases). V dropped 1 base and J dropped 1 base, with 19 bases sitting between them. The CDR3 runs 18 residues. The V gene's germline CDR1 is SGHDN and CDR2 FVKESK. The chain's CDR3 is CASSQAWRGPRTNTEAFF. For the CDR3, the DNA is TGTGCCAGCAGCCAAGCCTGGAGGGGACCCCGGACGAACACTGAAGCTTTCTTT.

In its sample, this clone was seen a few times. The gene calls are TRBV10-3 and TRBJ2-1; D is possibly TRBD2 (5 bases). The CDR3 contains 13 residues. The germline V gene encodes CDR1 ENHRY and CDR2 SYGVKD. V was cut by 0 bases and J by 10 bases, with 10 bases left in between. The DNA for the CDR3 is TGTGCCATCAGTGAGTCGGAAGGGAGAGAGCAGTTCTTC. It encodes CAISESEGREQFF.

This clone was counted only a few times. The genes are TRBV29-1 and TRBJ1-4, with D hard to call. CDR1 and CDR2 (germline): SQVTM, ANQGSEA. CDR3 size: 14 residues. V was clipped by 2 bases and J by 7 bases, with 14 bases between them. CDR3 in DNA: TGCAGCGTTGAAAGGAGCAGGAGCGGTGAAAAACTGTTTTTT. This translates into CSVERSRSGEKLFF.

The sample holds a few counts of this clone. V gene TRBV7-9 combines with J gene TRBJ1-1, with a weak D call TRBD1 (6 bases). CDR1 is SEHNR and CDR2 is FQNEAQ in the germline V gene (reference sequence). The CDR3 has 13 amino acids. Trimming cost V 5 bases and J 8 bases, with 15 bases left between them. The CDR3 sequence is CASSGGGKQEAFF. In nucleotides, the CDR3 is TGTGCCAGCAGCGGAGGGGGGAAACAGGAAGCTTTCTTT.

This clone was seen a handful of times. Other DNA variants within this sample encode the same CDR3. J is TRBJ2-3 and V is TRBV2; possibly TRBD1 for D (6 bases). V was cut by 5 bases and J by 0 bases, with 9 bases left in between. The CDR3 covers 14 residues. Germline lookup yields CDR1 SNHLY and CDR2 FYNNEI. The CDR3, as DNA: TGTGCCAGCAGTCGGACAGAAAGCACAGATACGCAGTATTTT. Its translation: CASSRTESTDTQYF.

This clone was recorded a few times. This rearrangement joins TRBV30 to TRBJ1-3; D is possibly TRBD1 (5 bases). Germline CDR1 and CDR2: GTSNPN and SVGIG (reference sequence). The CDR3 extends over 11 amino acids. V lost 5 bases and J 11 bases, leaving 13 bases between the germline ends. The CDR3 DNA reads as TGTGCCTGGGCGATCCTAGGGGCCATATATTTT. The encoded protein is CAWAILGAIYF.

V and J are TRBV7-8 and TRBJ1-4; 9 bases agree with TRBD1. Per the germline V gene, CDR1 is SGHVS and CDR2 is FQNEAQ. This CDR3 has 15 amino acids. V dropped 5 bases and J dropped 8; count of bases not matched to a gene: 9. The CDR3 bases are TGTGCCAGCAGCGGCCGTGGGACAGGGTACGAAAAACTGTTTTTT. Amino acids: CASSGRGTGYEKLFF.

This clone has a handful of counts. This chain connects TRBV5-6 to TRBJ2-1; 9 bases match TRBD1. The germline gives CDR1 SGHDT, CDR2 YYEEEE. The trim removed 3 bases at V and 8 bases at J, leaving 15 bases unmatched. The CDR3 runs 17 residues. In nucleotides, the CDR3 is TGTGCCAGCAGCTACTCAACACAGGGGGCCTCGGGTGATGAGCAGTTCTTC. Its protein is CASSYSTQGASGDEQFF.

This clone was observed a few times. The V gene is TRBV19, the J gene TRBJ1-2; 7 nucleotides agree with TRBD1. Germline trimming cut 7 bases from V and 5 bases from J; bases unmatched to any gene: 16. CDR1 and CDR2 (germline): LNHDA, SQIVND (reference sequence). CDR3 length: 16 amino acids. CDR3 sequence reads: CASKARPGTATYGYTF. The DNA for the CDR3 is TGTGCCAGTAAGGCGAGACCTGGGACAGCAACGTATGGCTACACCTTC.

This rearrangement joins TRBV28 to TRBJ2-7; unclear D gene. Germline loops: CDR1 MDHEN, CDR2 SYDVKM. The CDR3 totals 12 residues. V lost 5 bases, J lost 7 bases, and 12 bases lay in between. The CDR3 protein is CASSNSGREQYF. The CDR3 DNA follows: TGTGCCAGCAGTAACTCCGGACGAGAGCAGTACTTC.

This clone has just a few counts. V is TRBV18 and J is TRBJ2-7, with unresolved D. The CDR3 runs 14 residues. Deletions cut 0 bases from V and 2 bases from J, with 8 bases between. From germline, CDR1 is KGHSH and CDR2 LQKENI. This CDR3 is CASSPPSIPYEQYF. The CDR3 DNA reads as TGTGCCAGCTCACCACCTTCAATCCCCTACGAGCAGTACTTC.